The 11 T cell receptor beta chains given below trace back to one sample, sequenced in a study of beta chain features in type 1 diabetes. Since all of the isolated RNA was reverse transcribed, expressed TCRB transcripts were what got sequenced. Here immunoSEQ multiplex PCR was the method, and the copy in TCRdb shows in-frame clones only, minus some. The table has a few hundred thousand clones, 10% to 15% seen once. Sequencing was done on a sample of naive CD4+ T cells from blood. Every receptor here comes from a man younger than 35 in good health.

J is TRBJ2-5 and V is TRBV18, with 9 bases fitting TRBD1. CDR1 is KGHSH, CDR2 LQKENI, per germline. Germline trimming cut 2 bases from V and 6 bases from J; bases unmatched to any gene: 7. The CDR3 runs 15 residues. The CDR3 DNA reads as TGTGCCAGCTCACCATCCGGACAGGGGACCAAGACCCAGTACTTC. It encodes CASSPSGQGTKTQYF.

J is TRBJ1-1 and V is TRBV7-3; D is possibly TRBD1 (5 bases). From germline, CDR1 is SGHTA and CDR2 FQGTGA. Trimming took off 0 bases at V and 1 base at J, with 9 bases between the two ends. The CDR3 is 15 residues long. CDR3 bases: TGTGCCAGCAGCTTAACGGTGGGGGGGAACACTGAAGCTTTCTTT. This codes for CASSLTVGGNTEAFF.

This clone was seen only a few times. The chain joins TRBV7-2 to TRBJ1-1; TRBD1 matches at 9 bases. From germline, CDR1 is SGHTA and CDR2 FQGNSA. V shed 5 bases and J 3 bases; nucleotides not matched to a gene: 7. The CDR3 is 15 amino acids. Here the CDR3 reads CASSLTGGAYTEAFF. CDR3 bases: TGTGCCAGCAGCCTAACAGGGGGCGCGTACACTGAAGCTTTCTTT.

V and J are TRBV7-9 and TRBJ2-7; perhaps TRBD2 as D (5 bases). The V gene lost 1 base and the J gene lost 7 bases, with 17 bases spanning the gap. The CDR3 is 15 amino acids. Germline loops: CDR1 SEHNR, CDR2 FQNEAQ (reference sequence). The CDR3 region is CASSLVNLAAGEQYF. The CDR3 region has the DNA TGTGCCAGCAGCTTAGTCAATCTAGCCGCCGGTGAGCAGTACTTC.

The chain links TRBV25-1 to TRBJ2-7; 15 bases align to TRBD2. Per the germline V gene, CDR1 is MGHDK and CDR2 is SYGVNS. The CDR3 extends over 18 amino acids. V lost 4 bases and J lost 0; bases outside the gene matches: 7. CDR3 in amino acids: CASSGPGLAGGSSYEQYF. The CDR3, as DNA: TGTGCCAGCAGTGGGCCGGGACTAGCGGGGGGCAGCTCCTACGAGCAGTACTTC.

This chain joins TRBV6-1 and TRBJ1-3; D unclear. The ends were cut back, 6 bases at V and 8 bases at J, with 11 bases in the middle. The CDR3 length is 12 residues. Germline V gives CDR1 MNHNS, CDR2 SASEGT. The CDR3 DNA is TGTGCCAGCAGCGGGGTGCGGGACACCATATATTTT. It specifies CASSGVRDTIYF.

CDR3 in DNA: TGTGCCAGCAGCTGGCCCGGGACTAGCGGGGAAAACAATGAGCAGTTCTTC. This translates into CASSWPGTSGENNEQFF. The chain couples TRBV5-4 to TRBJ2-1; TRBD2 matches at 13 bases. Per the germline V gene, CDR1 is SGHNT and CDR2 is YYREEE (reference sequence). After removal of 3 bases from V and 5 bases from J, the junction contained 8 bases not matched to a gene. The CDR3 contains 17 residues.

The genes are TRBV5-5 and TRBJ1-5; D is ambiguous. The CDR3 totals 14 residues. V gave up 0 bases and J gave up 5 bases, with 9 bases separating them. Germline assignment: CDR1 SGHKS and CDR2 YYEKEE (reference sequence). For the CDR3, the DNA is TGTGCCAGCAGCTTGGGCGGGAAAGATCAGCCCCAGCATTTT. This gives the protein CASSLGGKDQPQHF.

This clone has a handful of counts. This chain uses TRBV6-6 with TRBJ2-5; D uncertain. Germline CDR1 and CDR2: MNHNY and SVGAGI (reference sequence). The CDR3 totals 15 residues. Trimming took 0 bases from V and 0 from J, leaving 8 bases between them. CDR3 sequence (DNA): TGTGCCAGCAGTTACTCGGCGGCGAACCAAGAGACCCAGTACTTC. Protein sequence: CASSYSAANQETQYF.

The rearrangement links TRBV7-3 to TRBJ1-6; D gene unclear. From germline, CDR1 is SGHTA and CDR2 FQGTGA. The CDR3 covers 12 residues. The V end was cut by 4 bases, the J end by 10 bases, with 8 bases between. The CDR3 region is CASSSPESPLHF. In DNA form, the CDR3 reads TGTGCCAGCAGCTCTCCGGAGTCACCCCTCCACTTT.

The V and J genes are TRBV6-5 and TRBJ2-1; 12 bases are a match to TRBD2. The trim removed 0 bases at V and 9 bases at J, leaving 6 bases unmatched. This CDR3 is built from 16 residues. Germline V gene sequence: CDR1 MNHEY, CDR2 SVGAGI. DNA for the CDR3: TGTGCCAGCAGTTACTCCTGGACTAGCGGGGTAGCTGAGCAGTTCTTC. This codes for CASSYSWTSGVAEQFF.